This T cell receptor beta chain comes out of a study of Ad26.COV2.S vaccination and SARS-CoV-2 variants. Study as a whole: In the study, Ad26.COV2.S was injected intramuscularly once, or twice 56 days apart. Broader study findings: Substantial breadth in spike-specific CD8+ and CD4+ T cell responses was reportedly seen after vaccination. Vaccinees and placebo recipients showed similar non-spike TCR breadth.

Germline V gives CDR1 SGHRS, CDR2 YFSETQ. This CDR3 has 14 amino acids. After removal of 7 bases from V and 2 bases from J, the junction contained 5 bases not matched to a gene. Treatment defined: some 19 received Ad26.COV2.S at low or high dose, single or two shots; 5 received placebo; per-sample allocation not given. At day 63 after the first vaccine or placebo injection, samples were drawn. Concerning this clone: Its antigen remains unidentified.

The method was immunoSEQ multiplex PCR; TCRdb's version includes in-frame clones alone and lacks a portion of them. The sample lists around 320,000 clones; around four fifths were seen once. Here the sequenced sample was peripheral blood, taken in a trial of Ad26.COV2.S vaccine versus placebo. This sequence joins TRBV5-1 and TRBJ2-5; 10 nucleotides match TRBD2. This sequence originates from a person aged 18-65 years who received the Ad26.COV2.S COVID-19 vaccine or a placebo. The CDR3 DNA follows: TGCGCCAGCGGTTCTAGCGGGGGTCAAGAGACCCAGTACTTC. This gives the protein CASGSSGGQETQYF.